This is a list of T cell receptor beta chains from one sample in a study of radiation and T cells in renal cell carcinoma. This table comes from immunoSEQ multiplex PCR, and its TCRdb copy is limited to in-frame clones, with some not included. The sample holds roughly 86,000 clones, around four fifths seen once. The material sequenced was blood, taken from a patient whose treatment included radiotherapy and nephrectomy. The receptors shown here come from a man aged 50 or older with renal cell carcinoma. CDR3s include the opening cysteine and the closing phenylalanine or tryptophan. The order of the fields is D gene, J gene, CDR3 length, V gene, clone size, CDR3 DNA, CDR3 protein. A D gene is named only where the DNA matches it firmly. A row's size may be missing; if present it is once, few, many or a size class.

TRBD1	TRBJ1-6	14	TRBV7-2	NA	TGTGCCAGCAGCCTTACAGAGGGGGCCTCACCCCTCCACTTT	CASSLTEGASPLHF
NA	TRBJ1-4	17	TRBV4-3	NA	TGCGCCAGCAGCCAAGATCCCTCCTTGGGCGGGGATGAAAAACTGTTTTTT	CASSQDPSLGGDEKLFF
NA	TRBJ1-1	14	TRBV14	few	TGTGCCAGCAGCCGACGACAGATTAACACTGAAGCTTTCTTT	CASSRRQINTEAFF
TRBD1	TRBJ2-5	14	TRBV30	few	TGTGCCTGGTGTACCGGGACAGGGGAGGAGACCCAGTACTTC	CAWCTGTGEETQYF
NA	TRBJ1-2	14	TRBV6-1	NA	TGTGCCACCCAGGGTACGGGGCTAGGCTATGGCTACACCTTC	CATQGTGLGYGYTF
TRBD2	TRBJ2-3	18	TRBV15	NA	TGTGCCACCAGCAGATCATTTGCTAGCGGGGATTACACAGATACGCAGTATTTT	CATSRSFASGDYTDTQYF
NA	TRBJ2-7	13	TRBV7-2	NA	TGTGCCAGCGGTGAGGGTGGCGCCTACGAGCAGTACTTC	CASGEGGAYEQYF
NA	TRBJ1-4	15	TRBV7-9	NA	TGTGCCAGCAGACAATCAGGGTTCACTAATGAAAAACTGTTTTTT	CASRQSGFTNEKLFF
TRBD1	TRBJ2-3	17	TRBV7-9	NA	TGTGCCAGCAGCCTGAGTATCGGGACAGGGGGCACAGATACGCAGTATTTT	CASSLSIGTGGTDTQYF
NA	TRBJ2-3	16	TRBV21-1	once	TGTGCCAGCAGCACGGGGACTAATTCGCCAGGAGATACGCAGTATTTT	CASSTGTNSPGDTQYF
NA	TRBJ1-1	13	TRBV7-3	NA	TGTGCCAGCAGCTTATCAGCGAACACTGAAGCTTTCTTT	CASSLSANTEAFF
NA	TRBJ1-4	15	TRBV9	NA	TGTGCCAGCAGCCCCCAACCGGCAACTAATGAAAAACTGTTTTTT	CASSPQPATNEKLFF
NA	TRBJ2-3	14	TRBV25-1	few	TGTGCCAGCAGTGAACTAGGTAGCACAGATACGCAGTATTTT	CASSELGSTDTQYF
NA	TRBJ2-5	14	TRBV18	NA	TGTGCCAGCTCAGCAGGGCTTCTGTGGGAGACCCAGTACTTC	CASSAGLLWETQYF
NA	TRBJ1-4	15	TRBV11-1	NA	TGTGCCAGCAGCCGCCACAGGACAACTAATGAAAAACTGTTTTTT	CASSRHRTTNEKLFF
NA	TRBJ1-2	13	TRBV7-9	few	TGTGCCAGCAGCGGAGGGAGGGCCTATGGCTACACCTTC	CASSGGRAYGYTF
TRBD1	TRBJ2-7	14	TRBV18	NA	TGTGCCAGCTCGCCGACAGGGGGAACCTACGAGCAGTACTTC	CASSPTGGTYEQYF
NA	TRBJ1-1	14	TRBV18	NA	TGTGCCAGCTCTCCTAGAGGCGGGGGGACTGAAGCTTTCTTT	CASSPRGGGTEAFF
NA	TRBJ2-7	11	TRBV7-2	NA	TGTGCCAGCAGCTTTCCCTACGAGCAGTACTTC	CASSFPYEQYF
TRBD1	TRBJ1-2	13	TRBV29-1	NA	TGCAGCGTTGTGACAGGGATTGACTATGGCTACACCTTC	CSVVTGIDYGYTF
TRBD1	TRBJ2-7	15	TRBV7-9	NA	TGTGCCAGCAGCCAGGACAGGGGTAGCTCCTACGAGCAGTACTTC	CASSQDRGSSYEQYF
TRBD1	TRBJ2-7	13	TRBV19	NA	TGTGCCAGTAGTGGGGGACAGTCCTACGAGCAGTACTTC	CASSGGQSYEQYF
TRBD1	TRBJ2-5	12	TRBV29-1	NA	TGCAGCGTTGAGCAGGGGGCAGAGACCCAGTACTTC	CSVEQGAETQYF
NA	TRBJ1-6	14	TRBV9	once	TGTGCCAGCAGCGAAATAGGGGGGAATTCACCCCTCCACTTT	CASSEIGGNSPLHF
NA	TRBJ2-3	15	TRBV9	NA	TGTGCCAGCAGCGCCTGGGGGTTAAGCACAGATACGCAGTATTTT	CASSAWGLSTDTQYF
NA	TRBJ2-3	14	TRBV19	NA	TGTGCCAGTAGTATCACAACTAGCACAGATACGCAGTATTTT	CASSITTSTDTQYF
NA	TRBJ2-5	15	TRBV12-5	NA	TGTGCTAGTGGTTTGGTCCCCGACGGAGTAGAGACCCAGTACTTC	CASGLVPDGVETQYF
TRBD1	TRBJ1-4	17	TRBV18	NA	TGTGCCAGCTCACCACCGGCAGGGGGCTTAACTAATGAAAAACTGTTTTTT	CASSPPAGGLTNEKLFF
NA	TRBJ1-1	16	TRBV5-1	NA	TGCGCCAGCAGCTTCGATGCAAGGGCCCTGGGCACTGAAGCTTTCTTT	CASSFDARALGTEAFF
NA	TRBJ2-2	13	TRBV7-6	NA	TGTGCCAGCAGCTTAGAAAGTAACGGGGAGCTGTTTTTT	CASSLESNGELFF
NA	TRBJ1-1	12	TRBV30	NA	TGTGCCTGGAGTGTTGGAGTGACTGAAGCTTTCTTT	CAWSVGVTEAFF
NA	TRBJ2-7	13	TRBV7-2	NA	TGTGCCAGCAGCTTAGGTAGTAGTAGCGAGCAGTACTTC	CASSLGSSSEQYF
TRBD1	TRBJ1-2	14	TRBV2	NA	TGTGCCAGCAGTGAATCAAAGGGGGCGCGCGGCTACACCTTC	CASSESKGARGYTF
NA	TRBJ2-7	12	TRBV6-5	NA	TGTGCCACCAGGGGAGGTCCCTACGAGCAGTACTTC	CATRGGPYEQYF
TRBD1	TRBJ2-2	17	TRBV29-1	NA	TGCAGCGTGAGATACCGGGACAGCGAAAGGAACACCGGGGAGCTGTTTTTT	CSVRYRDSERNTGELFF
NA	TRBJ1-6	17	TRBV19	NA	TGTGCCAGTAGTGCAACCCCAGGGAGCTCCTATAATTCACCCCTCCACTTT	CASSATPGSSYNSPLHF
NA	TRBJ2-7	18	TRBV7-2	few	TGTGCCAGCAGCTTATGGGGCAGGGAAAGGGAAATCGGAGACGAGCAGTACTTC	CASSLWGREREIGDEQYF
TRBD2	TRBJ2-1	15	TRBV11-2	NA	TGTGCCAGCAGCCCTATGGCGGGGAGGGTGACTAGGCAGTTCTTC	CASSPMAGRVTRQFF
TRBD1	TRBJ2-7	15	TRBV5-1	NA	TGCGCCAGCAGCTTGTTTCGGACAGGGGGGTACGAGCAGTACTTC	CASSLFRTGGYEQYF
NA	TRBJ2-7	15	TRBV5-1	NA	TGCGCCAGCAGGCGGGGAGGCCCCCTCGCCTACGAGCAGTACTTC	CASRRGGPLAYEQYF
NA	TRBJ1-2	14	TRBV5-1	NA	TGCGCCAGCAGCTTGGTGCAGGGTTGGAGTGGCTACACCTTC	CASSLVQGWSGYTF
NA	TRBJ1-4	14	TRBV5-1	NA	TGCGCCAGCAGCTTGGCAGGTACTAATGAAAAACTGTTTTTT	CASSLAGTNEKLFF
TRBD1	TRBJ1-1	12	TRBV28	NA	TGTGCCAGCGGGGGACAGGGGGTGGCAGCTTTCTTT	CASGGQGVAAFF
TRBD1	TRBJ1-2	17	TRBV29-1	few	TGCAGCGTTGCGGGGACAGGCCAACTAAAGAATAACTATGGCTACACCTTC	CSVAGTGQLKNNYGYTF
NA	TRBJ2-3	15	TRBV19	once	TGTGCCAGTAGTATCCGGCAGGGTGGCACAGATACGCAGTATTTT	CASSIRQGGTDTQYF
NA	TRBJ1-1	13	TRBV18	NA	TGTGCCAGCTCACCAAAGAGAAACACTGAAGCTTTCTTT	CASSPKRNTEAFF
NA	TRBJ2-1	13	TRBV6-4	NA	TGTGCCAGTACGATGGATCAGAGCAATGAGCAGTTCTTC	CASTMDQSNEQFF
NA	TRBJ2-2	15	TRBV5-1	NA	TGCGCCAGCAGTGGTAAAGGGTTGAACACCGGGGAGCTGTTTTTT	CASSGKGLNTGELFF
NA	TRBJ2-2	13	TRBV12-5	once	TGTGCCACAGGGCGTTCTGCCACCGGGGAGCTGTTTTTT	CATGRSATGELFF
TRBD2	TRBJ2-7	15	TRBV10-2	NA	TGCGCCAGCAGCCTGTCGACTAGCGGTTCCTACGAGCAGTACTTC	CASSLSTSGSYEQYF